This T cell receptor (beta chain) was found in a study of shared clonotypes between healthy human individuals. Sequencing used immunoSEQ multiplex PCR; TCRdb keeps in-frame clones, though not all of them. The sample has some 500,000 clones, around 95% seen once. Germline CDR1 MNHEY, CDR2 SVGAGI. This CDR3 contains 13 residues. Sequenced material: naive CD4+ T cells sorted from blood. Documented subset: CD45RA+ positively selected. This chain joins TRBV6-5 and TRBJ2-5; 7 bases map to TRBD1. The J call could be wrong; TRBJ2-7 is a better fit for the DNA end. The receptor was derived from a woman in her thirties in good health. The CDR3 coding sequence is TGTGCCAGCAGTCCGGGACAGCCCTACGAGCAGTACTTC. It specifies CASSPGQPYEQYF.